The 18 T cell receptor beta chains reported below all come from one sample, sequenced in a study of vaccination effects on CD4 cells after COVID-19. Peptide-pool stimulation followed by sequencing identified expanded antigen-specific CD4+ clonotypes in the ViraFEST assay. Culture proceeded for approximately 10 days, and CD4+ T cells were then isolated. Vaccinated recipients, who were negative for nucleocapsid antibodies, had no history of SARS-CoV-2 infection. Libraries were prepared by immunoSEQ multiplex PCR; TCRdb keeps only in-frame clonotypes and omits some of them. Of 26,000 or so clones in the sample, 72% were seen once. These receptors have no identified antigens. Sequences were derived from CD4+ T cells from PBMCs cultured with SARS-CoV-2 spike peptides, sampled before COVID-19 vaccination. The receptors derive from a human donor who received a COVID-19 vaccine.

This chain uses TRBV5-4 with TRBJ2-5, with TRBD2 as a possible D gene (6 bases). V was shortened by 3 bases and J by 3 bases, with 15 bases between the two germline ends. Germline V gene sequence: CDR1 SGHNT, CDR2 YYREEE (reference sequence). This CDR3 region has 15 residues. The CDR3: CASSSAGTAEETQYF. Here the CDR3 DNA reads TGTGCCAGCAGCTCCGCCGGGACTGCCGAAGAGACCCAGTACTTC.

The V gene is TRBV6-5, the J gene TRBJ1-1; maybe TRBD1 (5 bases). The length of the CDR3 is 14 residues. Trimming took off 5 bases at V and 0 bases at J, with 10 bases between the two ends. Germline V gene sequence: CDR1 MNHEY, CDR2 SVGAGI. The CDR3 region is CASSRGRMNTEAFF. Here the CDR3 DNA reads TGTGCCAGCAGTCGGGGACGGATGAACACTGAAGCTTTCTTT.

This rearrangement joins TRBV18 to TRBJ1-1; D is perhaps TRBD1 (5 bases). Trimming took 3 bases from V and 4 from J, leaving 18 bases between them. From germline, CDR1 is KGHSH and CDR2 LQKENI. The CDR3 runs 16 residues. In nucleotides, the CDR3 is TGTGCCAGCTCACCGATGGACAACCCGAGGGGCACTGAAGCTTTCTTT. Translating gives CASSPMDNPRGTEAFF.

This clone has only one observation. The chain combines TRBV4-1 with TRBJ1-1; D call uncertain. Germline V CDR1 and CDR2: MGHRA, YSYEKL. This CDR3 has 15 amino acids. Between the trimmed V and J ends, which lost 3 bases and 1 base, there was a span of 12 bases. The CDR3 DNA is TGCGCCAGCAGCCACATACTATCAGGGAACACTGAAGCTTTCTTT. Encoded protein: CASSHILSGNTEAFF.

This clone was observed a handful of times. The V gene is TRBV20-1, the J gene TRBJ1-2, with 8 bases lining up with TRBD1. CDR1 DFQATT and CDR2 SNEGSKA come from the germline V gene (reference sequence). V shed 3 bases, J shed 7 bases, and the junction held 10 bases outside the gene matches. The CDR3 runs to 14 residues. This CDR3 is CSASQGAGLGGYTF. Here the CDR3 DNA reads TGCAGTGCTAGTCAGGGGGCTGGCCTGGGTGGCTACACCTTC.

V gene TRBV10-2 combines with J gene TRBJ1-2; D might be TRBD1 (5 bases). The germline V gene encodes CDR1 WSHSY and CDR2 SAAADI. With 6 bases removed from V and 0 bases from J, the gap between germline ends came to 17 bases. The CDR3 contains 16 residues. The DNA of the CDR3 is TGCGCCAGCAGCCACGCGTATGGGGCCTCTAACTATGGCTACACCTTC. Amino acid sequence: CASSHAYGASNYGYTF.

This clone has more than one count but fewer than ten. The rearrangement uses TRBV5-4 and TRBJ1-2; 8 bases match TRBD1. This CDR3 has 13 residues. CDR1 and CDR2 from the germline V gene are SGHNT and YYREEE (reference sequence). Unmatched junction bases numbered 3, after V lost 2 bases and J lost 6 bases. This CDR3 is CASSFGQGDGYTF. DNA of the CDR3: TGTGCCAGCAGCTTTGGACAGGGAGATGGCTACACCTTC.

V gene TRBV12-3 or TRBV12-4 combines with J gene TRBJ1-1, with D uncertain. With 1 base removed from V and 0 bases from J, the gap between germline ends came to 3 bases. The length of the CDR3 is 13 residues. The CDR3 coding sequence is TGTGCCAGCAGTTTAGTATTGAACACTGAAGCTTTCTTT. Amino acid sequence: CASSLVLNTEAFF.

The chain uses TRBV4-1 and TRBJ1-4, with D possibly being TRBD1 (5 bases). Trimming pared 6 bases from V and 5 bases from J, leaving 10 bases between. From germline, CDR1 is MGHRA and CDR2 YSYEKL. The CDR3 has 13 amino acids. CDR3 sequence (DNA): TGCGCCAGCAGTCCGACAGTGAATGAAAAACTGTTTTTT. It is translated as CASSPTVNEKLFF.

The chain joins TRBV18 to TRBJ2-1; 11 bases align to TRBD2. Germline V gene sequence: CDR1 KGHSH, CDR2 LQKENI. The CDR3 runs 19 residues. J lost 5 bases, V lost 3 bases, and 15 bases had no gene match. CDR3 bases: TGTGCCAGCTCACCCCTAGTCCCCATGGGGACTAGCGGAAACAATGAGCAGTTCTTC. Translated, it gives CASSPLVPMGTSGNNEQFF.

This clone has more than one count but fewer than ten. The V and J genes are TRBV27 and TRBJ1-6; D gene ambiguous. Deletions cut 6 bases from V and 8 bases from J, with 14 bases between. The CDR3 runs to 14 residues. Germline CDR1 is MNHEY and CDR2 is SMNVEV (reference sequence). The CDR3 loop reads CASSSKALHSPLHF. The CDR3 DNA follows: TGTGCCAGCAGCTCTAAGGCCCTACATTCACCCCTCCACTTT.

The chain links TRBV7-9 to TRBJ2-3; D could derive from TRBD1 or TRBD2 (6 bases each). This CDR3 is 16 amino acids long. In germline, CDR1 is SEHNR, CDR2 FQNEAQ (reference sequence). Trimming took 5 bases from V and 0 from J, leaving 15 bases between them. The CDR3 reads CASSPGAATSTDTQYF. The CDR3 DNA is TGTGCCAGCAGCCCGGGGGCAGCGACTAGCACAGATACGCAGTATTTT.

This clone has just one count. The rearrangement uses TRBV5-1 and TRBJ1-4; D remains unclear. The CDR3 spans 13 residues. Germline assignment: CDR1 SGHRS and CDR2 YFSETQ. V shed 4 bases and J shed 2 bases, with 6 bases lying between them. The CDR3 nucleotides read TGCGCCAGCAGCCCCGACACTAATGAAAAACTGTTTTTT. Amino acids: CASSPDTNEKLFF.

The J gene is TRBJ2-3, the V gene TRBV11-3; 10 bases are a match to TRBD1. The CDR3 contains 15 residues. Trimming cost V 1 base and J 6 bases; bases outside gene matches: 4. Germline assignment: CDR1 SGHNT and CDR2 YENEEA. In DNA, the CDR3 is TGTGCCAGCAGCTTAGGGACAGGGGGACCGGATACGCAGTATTTT. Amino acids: CASSLGTGGPDTQYF.

The CDR3 nucleotides are TGTGCCAGCAGTGACTCGACGAAAGGGATTACCTATGGCTACACCTTC. Translated: CASSDSTKGITYGYTF. V is TRBV6-4 and J is TRBJ1-2; D ambiguous. Trimming removed 0 bases from V and 4 bases from J, with 15 bases in between. CDR3 size: 16 residues. Per the germline V gene, CDR1 is MRHNA and CDR2 is SNTAGT.

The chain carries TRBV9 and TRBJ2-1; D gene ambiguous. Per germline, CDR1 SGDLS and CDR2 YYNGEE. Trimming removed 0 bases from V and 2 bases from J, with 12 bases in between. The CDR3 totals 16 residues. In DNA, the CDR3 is TGTGCCAGCAGCGTAGGGAACCTCCTCGCCTACAATGAGCAGTTCTTC. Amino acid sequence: CASSVGNLLAYNEQFF.

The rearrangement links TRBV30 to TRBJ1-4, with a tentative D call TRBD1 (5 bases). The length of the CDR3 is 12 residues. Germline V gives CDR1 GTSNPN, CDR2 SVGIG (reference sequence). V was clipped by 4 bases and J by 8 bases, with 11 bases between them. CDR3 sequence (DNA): TGTGCCTGGACACCCCAGGGCGAAAAACTGTTTTTT. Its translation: CAWTPQGEKLFF.

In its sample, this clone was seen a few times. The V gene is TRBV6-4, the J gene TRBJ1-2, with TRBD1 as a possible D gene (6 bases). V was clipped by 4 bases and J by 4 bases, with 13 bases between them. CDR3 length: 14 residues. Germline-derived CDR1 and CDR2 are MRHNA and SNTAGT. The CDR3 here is CASSVELQGYGYTF. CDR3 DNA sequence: TGTGCCAGCAGTGTCGAATTACAGGGCTATGGCTACACCTTC.